The entry that follows covers one T cell receptor beta chain sequence. Its antigen is currently unknown. CDR1 is ENHRY and CDR2 is SYGVKD in the germline V gene. CDR3 length equals 18 residues. Trimming took off 0 bases at V and 0 bases at J, with 12 bases between the two ends. This specimen comes from a study of shared clonotypes between healthy human individuals. At the level of the study: Donors had three CD4 naive, three CD4 memory, two CD8 naive and one CD8 memory plate apiece. Study-level results: What naive subsets generally showed was a larger estimated richness than memory subsets showed. Naive CD4 clonotype sharing across a handful of donors was 4.5% to 6%. Depth was large, yet rarefaction showed that sorted-subset sequencing was incomplete.

Profiled with immunoSEQ multiplex PCR; TCRdb holds only in-frame clones, not every one. This table holds 800,000 or so clones, around 96% found once. CD45RO-negative, CCR7-selected cells formed the naive CD8 fraction, which excluded terminally differentiated effector memory CD45RA+ cells. The gene calls are TRBV10-3 and TRBJ2-6, with D possibly called TRBD1 or TRBD2 (5 bases each). This clonotype originated in a man aged 30-40 years in good health. Sample: naive CD8+ T cells sorted from blood. The CDR3 loop is CAISESNSGSSGANVLTF. CDR3 in DNA: TGTGCCATCAGTGAGTCGAATTCAGGGAGCTCTGGGGCCAACGTCCTGACTTTC.